This T cell receptor beta chain came from a study of pediatric ulcerative colitis. Study conclusions and caveats: All ulcerative colitis patients, but no controls, carried two rectal clonotypes. Rectal repertoires separated controls, mild-moderate and acute severe colitis.

Samples were sequenced at Survey level, maximum 500,000 reads. TCRdb's copy holds only in-frame clones and misses some; the assay was immunoSEQ multiplex PCR. This sample has about 25,000 clones, with approximately 71% found just once. During colonoscopy, one to two rectal pinch biopsies were collected. V shed 0 bases and J shed 0 bases, with 12 bases lying between them. The germline CDR1 and CDR2 sequences are SEHNR and FQNEAQ (reference sequence). This CDR3 is 17 amino acids long. Of note for this clone: Its target is not known.

The TCR originated in a boy aged 5-17 years with severe ulcerative colitis. The rearrangement uses TRBV7-9 and TRBJ2-1, with D tentatively TRBD1 (5 bases). What was sequenced was gut tissue. Written as DNA, the CDR3 is TGTGCCAGCAGCTTAGCGCAGGGCCGGCTCTCCTACAATGAGCAGTTCTTC. This gives the protein CASSLAQGRLSYNEQFF.